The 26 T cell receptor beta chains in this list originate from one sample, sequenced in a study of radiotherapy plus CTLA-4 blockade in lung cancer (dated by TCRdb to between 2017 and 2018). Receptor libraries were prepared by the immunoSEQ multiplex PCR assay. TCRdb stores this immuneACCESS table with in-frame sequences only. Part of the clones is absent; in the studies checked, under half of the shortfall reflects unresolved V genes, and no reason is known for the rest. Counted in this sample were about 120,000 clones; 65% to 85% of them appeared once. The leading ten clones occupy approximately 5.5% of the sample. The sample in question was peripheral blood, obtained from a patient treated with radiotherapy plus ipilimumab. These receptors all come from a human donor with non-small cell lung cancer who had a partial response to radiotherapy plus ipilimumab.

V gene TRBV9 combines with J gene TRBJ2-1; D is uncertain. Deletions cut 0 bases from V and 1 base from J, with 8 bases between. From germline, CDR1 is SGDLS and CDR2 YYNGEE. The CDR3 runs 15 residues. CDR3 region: CASSVDSLSYNEQFF. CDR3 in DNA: TGTGCCAGCAGCGTAGACAGTTTATCCTACAATGAGCAGTTCTTC.

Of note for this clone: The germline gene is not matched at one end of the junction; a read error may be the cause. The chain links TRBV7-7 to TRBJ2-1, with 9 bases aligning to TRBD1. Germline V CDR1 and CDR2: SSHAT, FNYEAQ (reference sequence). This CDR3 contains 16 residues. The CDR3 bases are TGTGCTAGCAGCCAGGGACAGGGTATCTCCCACAATGAGCAGTTCTTC. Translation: CASSQGQGISHNEQFF. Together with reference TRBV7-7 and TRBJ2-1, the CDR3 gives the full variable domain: GAGVSQSPRYKVTKRGQDVTLRCDPISSHATLYWYQQALGQGPEFLTYFNYEAQPDKSGLPSDRFSAERPEGSISTLTIQRTEQRDSAMYRCASSQGQGISHNEQFFGPGTRLTVL.

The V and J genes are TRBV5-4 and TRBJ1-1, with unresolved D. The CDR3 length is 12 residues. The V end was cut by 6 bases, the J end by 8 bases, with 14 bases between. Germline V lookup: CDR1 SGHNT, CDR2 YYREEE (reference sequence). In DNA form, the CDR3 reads TGTGCCAGCAACTACGTCCGAGGGGAAGCTTTCTTT. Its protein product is CASNYVRGEAFF.

This chain's CDR3 is CASSYGAPLGEAFF. The CDR3 nucleotides are TGTGCCAGCAGTTACGGGGCCCCCCTTGGTGAAGCTTTCTTT. The chain employs TRBV6-5 and TRBJ1-1; perhaps TRBD1 as D (5 bases). V dropped 2 bases and J dropped 7 bases, with 14 bases sitting between them. From germline, CDR1 is MNHEY and CDR2 SVGAGI. The CDR3 is 14 amino acids.

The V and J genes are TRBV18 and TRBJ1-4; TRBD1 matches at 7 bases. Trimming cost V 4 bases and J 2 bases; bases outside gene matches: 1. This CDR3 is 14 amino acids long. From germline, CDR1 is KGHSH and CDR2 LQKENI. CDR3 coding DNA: TGTGCCAGCTCACGACAGGGTACTAATGAAAAACTGTTTTTT. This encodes CASSRQGTNEKLFF. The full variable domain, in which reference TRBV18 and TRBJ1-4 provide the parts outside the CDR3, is NAGVMQNPRHLVRRRGQEARLRCSPMKGHSHVYWYRQLPEEGLKFMVYLQKENIIDESGMPKERFSAEFPKEGPSILRIQQVVRGDSAAYFCASSRQGTNEKLFFGSGTQLSVL.

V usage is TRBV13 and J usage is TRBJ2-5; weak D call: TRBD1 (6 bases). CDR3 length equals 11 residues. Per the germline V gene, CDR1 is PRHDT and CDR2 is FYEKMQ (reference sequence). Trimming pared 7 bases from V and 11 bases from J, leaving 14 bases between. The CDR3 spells CASTRGEEQYF. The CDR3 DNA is TGTGCCAGCACCAGGGGTGAGGAGCAGTACTTC.

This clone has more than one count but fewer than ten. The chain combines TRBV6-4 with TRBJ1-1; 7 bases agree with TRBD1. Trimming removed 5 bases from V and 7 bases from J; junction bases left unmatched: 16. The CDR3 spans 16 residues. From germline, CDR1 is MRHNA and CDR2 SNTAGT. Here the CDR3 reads CASSYPPTGASDEAFF. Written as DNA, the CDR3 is TGTGCCAGCAGTTACCCACCTACAGGGGCCAGCGATGAAGCTTTCTTT.

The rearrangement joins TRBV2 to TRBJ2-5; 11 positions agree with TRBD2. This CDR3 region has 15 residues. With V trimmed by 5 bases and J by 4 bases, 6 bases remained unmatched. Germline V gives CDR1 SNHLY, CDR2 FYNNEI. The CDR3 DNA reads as TGTGCCAGCAGTCCTAGCGGGAGGAAGGCAGAGACCCAGTACTTC. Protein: CASSPSGRKAETQYF.

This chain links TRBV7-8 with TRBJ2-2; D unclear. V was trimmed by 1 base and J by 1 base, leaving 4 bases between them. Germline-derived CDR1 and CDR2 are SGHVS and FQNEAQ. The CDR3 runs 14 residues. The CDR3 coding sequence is TGTGCCAGCAGCTTAGTCCAGAACACCGGGGAGCTGTTTTTT. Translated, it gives CASSLVQNTGELFF.

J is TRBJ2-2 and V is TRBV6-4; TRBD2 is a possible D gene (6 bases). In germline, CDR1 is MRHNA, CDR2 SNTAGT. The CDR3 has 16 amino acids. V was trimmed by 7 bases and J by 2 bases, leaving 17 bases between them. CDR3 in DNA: TGTGCCAGCACGCCCCAGGGCGGGATTAACACCGGGGAGCTGTTTTTT. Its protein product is CASTPQGGINTGELFF.

The CDR3 spells CASSLWKDFEQFF. For the CDR3, the DNA is TGCGCCAGCAGCTTATGGAAGGACTTTGAGCAGTTCTTC. V usage is TRBV5-1 and J usage is TRBJ2-1; maybe TRBD2 (5 bases). V lost 2 bases to trimming and J lost 9 bases, with 12 bases between them. This CDR3 spans 13 amino acids. Germline-derived CDR1 and CDR2 are SGHRS and YFSETQ.

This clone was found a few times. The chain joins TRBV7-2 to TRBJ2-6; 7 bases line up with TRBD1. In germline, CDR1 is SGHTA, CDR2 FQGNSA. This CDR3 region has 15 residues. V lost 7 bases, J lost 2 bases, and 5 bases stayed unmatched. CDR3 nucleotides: TGTGCCAGCACCACCGACAGGGCTGGGGCCAACGTCCTGACTTTC. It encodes CASTTDRAGANVLTF.

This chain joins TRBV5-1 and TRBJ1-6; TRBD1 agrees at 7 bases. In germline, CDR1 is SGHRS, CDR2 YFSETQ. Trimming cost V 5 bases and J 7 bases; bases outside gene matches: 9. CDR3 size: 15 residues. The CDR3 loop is CASRMGTGENSPLHF. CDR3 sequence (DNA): TGCGCCAGCAGGATGGGAACAGGGGAAAATTCACCCCTCCACTTT.

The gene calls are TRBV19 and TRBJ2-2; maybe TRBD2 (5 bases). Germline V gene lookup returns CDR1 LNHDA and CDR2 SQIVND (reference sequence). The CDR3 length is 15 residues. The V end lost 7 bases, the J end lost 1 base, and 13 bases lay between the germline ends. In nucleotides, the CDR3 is TGTGCCAGTACCTCATCGCGGGTGAACACCGGGGAGCTGTTTTTT. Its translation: CASTSSRVNTGELFF.

The CDR3 DNA follows: TGCGCCAGCAGCCCCCGGGTAAGCGGATTCTCTGGAAACACCATATATTTT. It specifies CASSPRVSGFSGNTIYF. V is TRBV4-3 and J is TRBJ1-3, with D unresolved. V shed 4 bases and J shed 0 bases, with 16 bases lying between them. This CDR3 is built from 17 residues. Germline values: CDR1 LGHNA, CDR2 YSLEER.

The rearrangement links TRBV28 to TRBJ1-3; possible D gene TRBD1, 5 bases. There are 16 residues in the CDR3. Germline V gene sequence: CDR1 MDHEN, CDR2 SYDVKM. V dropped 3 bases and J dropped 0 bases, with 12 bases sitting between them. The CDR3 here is CASSFGTGGSGNTIYF. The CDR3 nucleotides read TGTGCCAGCAGTTTCGGGACCGGGGGCTCTGGAAACACCATATATTTT.

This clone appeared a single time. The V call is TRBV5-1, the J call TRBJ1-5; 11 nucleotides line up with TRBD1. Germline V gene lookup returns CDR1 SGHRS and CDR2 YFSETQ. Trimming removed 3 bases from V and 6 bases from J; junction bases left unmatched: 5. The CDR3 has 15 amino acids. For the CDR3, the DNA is TGCGCCAGCAGCTGGACAGGGGGCGCCGGTCAGCCCCAGCATTTT. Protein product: CASSWTGGAGQPQHF.

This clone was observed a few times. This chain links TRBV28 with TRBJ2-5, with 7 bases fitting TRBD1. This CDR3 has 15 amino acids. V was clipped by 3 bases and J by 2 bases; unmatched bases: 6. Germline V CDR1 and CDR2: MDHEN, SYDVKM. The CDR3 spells CASSLVTGHQETQYF. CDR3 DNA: TGTGCCAGCAGTTTGGTGACAGGGCATCAAGAGACCCAGTACTTC.

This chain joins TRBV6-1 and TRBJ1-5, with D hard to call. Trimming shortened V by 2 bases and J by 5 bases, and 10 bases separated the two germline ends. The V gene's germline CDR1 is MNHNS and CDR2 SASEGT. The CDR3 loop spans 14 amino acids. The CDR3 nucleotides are TGTGCCAGCAGTGAACGGGATTTGTATCAGCCCCAGCATTTT. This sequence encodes CASSERDLYQPQHF.

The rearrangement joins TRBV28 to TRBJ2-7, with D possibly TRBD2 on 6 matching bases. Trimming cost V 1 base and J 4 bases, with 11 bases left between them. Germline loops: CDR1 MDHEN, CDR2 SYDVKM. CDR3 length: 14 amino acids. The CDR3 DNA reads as TGTGCCAGCAGTTTATTTCCAGGGAGGTACGAGCAGTACTTC. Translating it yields CASSLFPGRYEQYF. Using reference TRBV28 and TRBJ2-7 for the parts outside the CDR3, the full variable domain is DVKVTQSSRYLVKRTGEKVFLECVQDMDHENMFWYRQDPGLGLRLIYFSYDVKMKEKGDIPEGYSVSREKKERFSLILESASTNQTSMYLCASSLFPGRYEQYFGPGTRLTVT.

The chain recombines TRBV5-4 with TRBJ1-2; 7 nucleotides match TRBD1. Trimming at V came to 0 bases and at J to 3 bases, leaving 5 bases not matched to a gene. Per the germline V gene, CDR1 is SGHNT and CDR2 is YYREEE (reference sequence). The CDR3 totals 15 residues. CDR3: CASSLVLTGDYGYTF. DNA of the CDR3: TGTGCCAGCAGCTTGGTGCTAACAGGGGACTATGGCTACACCTTC.

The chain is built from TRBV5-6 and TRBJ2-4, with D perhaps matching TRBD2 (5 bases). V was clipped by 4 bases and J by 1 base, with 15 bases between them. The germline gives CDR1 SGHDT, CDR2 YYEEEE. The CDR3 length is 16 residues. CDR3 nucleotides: TGTGCCAGCAGCCCCGGCGTCGGGAAGGCCAAAAACATTCAGTACTTC. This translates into CASSPGVGKAKNIQYF. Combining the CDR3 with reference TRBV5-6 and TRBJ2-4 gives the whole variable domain DAGVTQSPTHLIKTRGQQVTLRCSPKSGHDTVSWYQQALGQGPQFIFQYYEEEERQRGNFPDRFSGHQFPNYSSELNVNALLLGDSALYLCASSPGVGKAKNIQYFGAGTRLSVL.

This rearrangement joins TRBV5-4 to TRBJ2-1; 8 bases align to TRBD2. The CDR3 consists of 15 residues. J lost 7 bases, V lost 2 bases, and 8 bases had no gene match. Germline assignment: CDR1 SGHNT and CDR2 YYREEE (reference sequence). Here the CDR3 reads CASSFAGGARNEQFF. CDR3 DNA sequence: TGTGCCAGCAGCTTCGCGGGAGGTGCCCGGAATGAGCAGTTCTTC.

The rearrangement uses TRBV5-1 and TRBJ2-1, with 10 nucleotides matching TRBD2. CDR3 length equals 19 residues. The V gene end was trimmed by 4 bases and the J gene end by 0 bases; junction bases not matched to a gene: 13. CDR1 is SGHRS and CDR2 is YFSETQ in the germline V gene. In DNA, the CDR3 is TGCGCCAGCAGCCTGCGGCTAGCGGGAGCGCAACTCTCCTACAATGAGCAGTTCTTC. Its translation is CASSLRLAGAQLSYNEQFF.

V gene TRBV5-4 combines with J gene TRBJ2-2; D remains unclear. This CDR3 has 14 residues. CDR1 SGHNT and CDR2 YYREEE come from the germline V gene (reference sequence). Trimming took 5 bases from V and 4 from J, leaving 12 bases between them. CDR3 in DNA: TGTGCCAGCAGACCAGACGGCGGCACCGGGGAGCTGTTTTTT. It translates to CASRPDGGTGELFF.

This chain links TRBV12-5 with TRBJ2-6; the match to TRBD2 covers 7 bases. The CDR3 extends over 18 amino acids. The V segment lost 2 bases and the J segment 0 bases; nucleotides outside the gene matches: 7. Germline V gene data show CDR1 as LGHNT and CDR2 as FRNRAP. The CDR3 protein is CASGLYRGGSSGANVLTF. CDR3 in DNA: TGTGCTAGTGGTTTGTATAGGGGCGGGAGCTCTGGGGCCAACGTCCTGACTTTC.